This T cell receptor (beta chain) was found in a study of siplizumab effects on memory and regulatory T cells. Study-wide points: Memory T cells appeared less diverse than naive cells, which seemed to contribute substantially to alloresponse. Mapping to unstimulated subsets was achieved for only a minor fraction of alloreactive clones.

Concerning this clone: Its antigen is as yet unknown.

The germline V and J ends were trimmed by 4 bases and 5 bases, with 12 bases remaining between them. Germline assignment: CDR1 SGHDN and CDR2 FVKESK. CDR3 size: 14 residues. Each sample yielded approximately 9 x 10^4 assayed TCR templates. TCRdb's copy holds only in-frame clones and misses some; the assay was immunoSEQ multiplex PCR. This table holds some 100,000 clones, about 90% found once. The genes are TRBV14 and TRBJ2-1, with D perhaps matching TRBD2 (5 bases). The clonotype originates from a human donor in good health. Sequencing input: Tregs sorted from blood. CDR3 sequence reads: CASSPLGSNNEQFF. The DNA of the CDR3 is TGTGCCAGCAGCCCGCTAGGGAGTAACAATGAGCAGTTCTTC.